The rows below give T cell receptor beta chains drawn from one sample of a study of T cells in Graves' hyperthyroidism and ophthalmopathy. TCRdb re-called the multiplex PCR reads with MiXCR, one entry per CDR3 protein. Among about 640,000 distinct CDR3 sequences listed, roughly 15% were seen once. Sequencing was done on a sample of blood. These receptors were taken from a woman aged 45 to 65 with Graves' ophthalmopathy. Both conserved end residues are part of each CDR3. D genes are given only for firm matches. Expanded clones get a size class; other rows say once, few or many, or leave the size out.

V	size	J	D	CDR3	DNA
TRBV5-6	few	TRBJ2-2	-	CASTLRGVWTGELFF	TGTGCCAGCACCTTAAGGGGGGTTTGGACCGGGGAGCTGTTTTTT
TRBV6-1	many	TRBJ2-2	-	CASRPPVGSGELFF	TGTGCCAGCAGACCACCCGTTGGGAGCGGGGAGCTGTTTTTT
TRBV5-1	many	TRBJ1-5	-	CASSPSGDEHQPQHF	TGCGCCAGCAGCCCCTCGGGGGATGAACATCAGCCCCAGCATTTT
TRBV28	many	TRBJ2-7	TRBD2	CASSSQRGEQYF	TGTGCCAGCAGTTCCCAGCGGGGCGAGCAGTACTTC
TRBV28	many	TRBJ2-7	-	CASSLSQAYEQYF	TGTGCCAGCAGTTTAAGTCAGGCCTACGAGCAGTACTTC
TRBV6-6	-	TRBJ2-1	-	CASSYSGGRKSYNEQFF	TGTGCCAGCAGTTACTCCGGGGGGCGTAAGTCCTACAATGAGCAGTTCTTC
TRBV7-8	many	TRBJ2-7	TRBD2	CASSEGVGSGKGEQYF	TGTGCCAGCAGCGAGGGGGTCGGTAGCGGGAAAGGCGAGCAGTACTTC
TRBV11-3	many	TRBJ2-7	-	CASSSEWDNPYEQYF	TGTGCCAGCAGCTCCGAGTGGGACAACCCCTACGAGCAGTACTTC
TRBV27	many	TRBJ2-1	TRBD2	CASSLWGGGSYNEQFF	TGTGCCAGCAGTTTATGGGGGGGAGGCTCCTACAATGAGCAGTTCTTC
TRBV7-9	few	TRBJ2-2	-	CASSYETGELFF	TGTGCCAGCAGCTACGAAACCGGGGAGCTGTTTTTT
TRBV20-1	many	TRBJ2-1	-	CSAIRLVSHNEQFF	TGCAGTGCTATCCGACTAGTTTCCCACAATGAGCAGTTCTTC
TRBV12-3/TRBV12-4	many	TRBJ1-5	-	CASSGAGARQPQHF	TGTGCCAGCAGTGGGGCGGGGGCTAGGCAGCCCCAGCATTTT
TRBV27	many	TRBJ2-2	-	CASSFLGRVNTGELFF	TGTGCCAGCAGTTTTTTGGGCAGGGTGAACACCGGGGAGCTGTTTTTT
TRBV6-1	many	TRBJ2-7	TRBD1	CASSERGPYEQYF	TGTGCCAGCAGCGAAAGGGGGCCCTACGAGCAGTACTTC
TRBV29-1	few	TRBJ2-5	TRBD2	CSVKGLAVKTQYF	TGCAGCGTAAAGGGACTAGCGGTGAAGACCCAGTACTTC
TRBV28	many	TRBJ1-6	-	CASSFGGGPSPLHF	TGTGCCAGCAGCTTCGGTGGGGGGCCTTCACCCCTCCACTTT
TRBV12-3/TRBV12-4	many	TRBJ1-5	-	CASSWRGGDQPQHF	TGTGCCAGCAGTTGGAGAGGAGGGGATCAGCCCCAGCATTTT
TRBV19	-	TRBJ2-1	-	CASSRSSRNEQFF	TGTGCCAGTAGTCGCTCCTCGAGAAATGAGCAGTTCTTC
TRBV7-2	few	TRBJ2-5	-	CASSLGPPPQYF	TGTGCCAGCAGCTTAGGGCCCCCACCCCAGTACTTC
TRBV20-1	many	TRBJ2-1	-	CSAKQLGRLIGNEQFF	TGCAGTGCCAAACAACTAGGACGCTTGATCGGGAATGAGCAGTTCTTC
TRBV3-1	many	TRBJ2-7	-	CASSQEGNQEQYF	TGTGCCAGCAGCCAAGAGGGGAATCAAGAGCAGTACTTC
TRBV11-2	-	TRBJ1-2	-	CASSFLGVYGYTF	TGTGCCAGCAGCTTTCTGGGAGTCTATGGCTACACCTTC
TRBV7-9	many	TRBJ1-1	-	CASRGGERSSEAFF	TGTGCCAGCCGGGGAGGGGAGCGGTCCAGTGAAGCTTTCTTT
TRBV20-1	-	TRBJ1-1	TRBD1	CSAKITGAWNTEAFF	TGCAGTGCAAAGATTACAGGGGCGTGGAACACTGAAGCTTTCTTT
TRBV11-2	many	TRBJ2-5	-	CASGRGNQETQYF	TGTGCCAGCGGTAGGGGGAACCAAGAGACCCAGTACTTC
TRBV29-1	few	TRBJ2-1	TRBD2	CSGLAGVYEQFF	TGCAGCGGCTTAGCGGGAGTGTATGAGCAGTTCTTC
TRBV28	many	TRBJ2-7	-	CASTNGGGLGRYEQYF	TGTGCCAGCACCAACGGAGGAGGTCTAGGTCGCTACGAGCAGTACTTC
TRBV19	-	TRBJ2-2	-	CASSISPTGSGELFF	TGTGCCAGTAGTATCAGCCCCACAGGGTCCGGGGAGCTGTTTTTT
TRBV6-1	few	TRBJ1-1	TRBD1	CASSRPTGARTEAFF	TGTGCCAGCAGTCGGCCTACAGGGGCCAGGACTGAAGCTTTCTTT
TRBV3-1	many	TRBJ2-3	-	CASSQTTGGHTQYF	TGTGCCAGCAGCCAAACGACGGGCGGGCATACGCAGTATTTT
TRBV24-1	few	TRBJ1-5	-	CATSVAGDSNQPQHF	TGTGCCACCAGTGTTGCAGGGGATAGCAATCAGCCCCAGCATTTT
TRBV9	few	TRBJ2-2	-	CASRSIGAGELFF	TGTGCCAGCAGATCTATCGGTGCCGGGGAGCTGTTTTTT
TRBV4-3	-	TRBJ2-3	TRBD2	CASSQVAGGADTQYF	TGCGCCAGCAGCCAAGTGGCGGGAGGTGCAGATACGCAGTATTTT
TRBV11-2	many	TRBJ1-2	-	CASSYGTDSYGYTF	TGTGCCAGCAGCTACGGGACGGATTCTTATGGCTACACCTTC
TRBV7-2	many	TRBJ2-5	-	CASSARLVPTQYF	TGTGCCAGCAGCGCCCGACTAGTCCCGACCCAGTACTTC
TRBV27	many	TRBJ2-7	-	CASSLGGGRQYF	TGTGCCAGCAGTTTAGGCGGGGGCAGGCAGTACTTC
TRBV6-2/TRBV6-3	many	TRBJ2-7	-	CASSQPKGEPYYEQYF	TGTGCCAGCAGCCAACCTAAAGGGGAACCCTACTACGAGCAGTACTTC
TRBV5-1	few	TRBJ2-3	-	CASRMADTQYF	TGCGCCAGCAGGATGGCAGATACGCAGTATTTT
TRBV6-5	-	TRBJ1-5	-	CASSYSMAGQPQHF	TGTGCCAGCAGTTACTCGATGGCGGGGCAGCCCCAGCATTTT
TRBV2	many	TRBJ2-3	TRBD2	CASSGGLGGTDTQYF	TGTGCCAGCAGCGGGGGACTAGGTGGCACAGATACGCAGTATTTT
TRBV4-1	few	TRBJ2-7	-	CASSQGEEGIVYEQYF	TGCGCCAGCAGCCAAGGGGAAGAGGGAATAGTTTACGAGCAGTACTTC
TRBV12-3/TRBV12-4	many	TRBJ2-3	-	CASSFSGSSPDTQYF	TGTGCCAGCAGTTTCTCCGGGTCTTCCCCAGATACGCAGTATTTT
TRBV12-3/TRBV12-4	many	TRBJ1-2	TRBD1	CASTPSDRPSYGYTF	TGTGCCAGCACCCCATCGGACAGGCCGAGCTATGGCTACACCTTC
TRBV7-3	many	TRBJ2-1	-	CASSSRDGTLNKQFF	TGTGCCAGCAGCTCCCGGGACGGAACACTCAATAAGCAGTTCTTC
TRBV7-9	many	TRBJ2-2	-	CASGWRGLGELFF	TGTGCCAGCGGTTGGAGGGGTCTCGGGGAGCTGTTTTTT
TRBV6-1	many	TRBJ2-5	TRBD2	CASRRLAGGNQETQYF	TGTGCCAGCAGACGCCTAGCGGGGGGGAACCAAGAGACCCAGTACTTC
TRBV18	many	TRBJ2-5	TRBD1	CASSPPGQGRQETQYF	TGTGCCAGCTCCCCACCGGGACAGGGGCGGCAAGAGACCCAGTACTTC